Shown below are 32 T cell receptor beta chains from a single sample sequenced in a study of PD-L1 blockade in urothelial cancer (dated by TCRdb to 2016 to 2017). Reading the label with the study, this specimen's time point is: pretreatment peripheral blood. Receptors were amplified or captured by the immunoSEQ multiplex PCR assay. In its TCRdb copy, this immuneACCESS table keeps in-frame sequences only and misses some clones. Where compared with another copy, unresolved V genes explain less than half of these, and the others have no known cause. This sample comprises under 95,000 clones, roughly 84% of them detected only once. The ten largest clones take up over 8.5% of the sample. The sequencing here drew on PBMCs, taken around atezolizumab (anti-PD-L1) treatment. Source of these receptors: a woman between 65 and 79 years old with urothelial cancer.

This rearrangement joins TRBV23-1 to TRBJ2-3; D remains ambiguous. TRBV23-1 is placed among ORFs of uncertain function. The ends were cut back, 0 bases at V and 0 bases at J, with 13 bases in the middle. The CDR3 contains 17 residues. The DNA of the CDR3 is TGCGCCAGCAGTCAATCGAACCGGAGCTCTAGCACAGATACGCAGTATTTT. Its protein product is CASSQSNRSSSTDTQYF.

The CDR3 DNA sequence: TGTGCCAGCAGCCCAGTGCCAGGGAACACCATATATTTT. As protein: CASSPVPGNTIYF. This chain connects TRBV7-2 to TRBJ1-3; possible D gene TRBD1, 5 bases. This CDR3 spans 13 amino acids. V was shortened by 5 bases and J by 7 bases, with 12 bases between the two germline ends. Looked up from germline, CDR1 is SGHTA and CDR2 is FQGNSA.

DNA for the CDR3: TGTGCCAGCAGTTTCTCTGACAGGGCGATCACCGGGGAGCTGTTTTTT. It encodes CASSFSDRAITGELFF. V and J are TRBV6-6 and TRBJ2-2; 7 nucleotides match TRBD1. Trimming cost V 4 bases and J 4 bases; bases outside gene matches: 9. This CDR3 contains 16 residues. The germline CDR1 and CDR2 sequences are MNHNY and SVGAGI (reference sequence).

Only one count was recorded for this clone. V gene TRBV10-1 combines with J gene TRBJ2-1; 7 nucleotides line up with TRBD2. V lost 5 bases and J lost 0; bases outside the gene matches: 4. CDR3 length: 15 amino acids. Germline V gene sequence: CDR1 WNHNN, CDR2 SYGVQD (reference sequence). The CDR3 is CASSPGGTSYNEQFF. The CDR3 DNA reads TGCGCCAGCAGTCCGGGGGGAACCTCCTACAATGAGCAGTTCTTC.

The chain links TRBV7-6 to TRBJ2-3; 9 bases map to TRBD2. The CDR3 extends over 16 amino acids. Trimming cost V 5 bases and J 1 base; bases outside gene matches: 7. Per the germline V gene, CDR1 is SGHVS and CDR2 is FNYEAQ. The CDR3: CASSPIAGGRTDTQYF. The CDR3 coding sequence is TGTGCCAGCAGCCCTATCGCGGGGGGGCGCACAGATACGCAGTATTTT.

The V and J genes are TRBV10-3 and TRBJ2-7, with unresolved D. Germline CDR1 ENHRY, CDR2 SYGVKD. The CDR3 is 13 amino acids. Trimming took 0 bases from V and 7 from J, leaving 10 bases between them. In nucleotides, the CDR3 is TGTGCCATCAGTGAGTCGGCGAGGTTAGAGCAGTACTTC. As protein: CAISESARLEQYF.

The chain is built from TRBV6-5 and TRBJ1-5; 7 bases line up with TRBD1. Unmatched junction bases numbered 9, after V lost 5 bases and J lost 5 bases. The CDR3 spans 15 residues. Per germline, CDR1 MNHEY and CDR2 SVGAGI. The CDR3 loop is CASSLTGTVDQPQHF. In nucleotides, the CDR3 is TGTGCCAGCAGTCTAACCGGGACAGTTGATCAGCCCCAGCATTTT.

The table lists this clone with a few counts. V is TRBV6-5 and J is TRBJ2-7; TRBD1 might be the D (7 bases). CDR1 and CDR2 (germline): MNHEY, SVGAGI. There are 13 residues in the CDR3. CDR3 nucleotides: TGTGCGATCTCGCCAGGGGGAGGCTACGAGCAGTACTTC. This sequence encodes CAISPGGGYEQYF.

This clone was found once. The J gene is TRBJ1-3, the V gene TRBV5-4; possible D gene TRBD1, 6 bases. Deletions cut 2 bases from V and 2 bases from J, with 14 bases between. The CDR3 covers 16 residues. Looked up from germline, CDR1 is SGHNT and CDR2 is YYREEE (reference sequence). CDR3 protein: CASSFRQASTGNTIYF. CDR3 sequence (DNA): TGTGCCAGCAGCTTCCGACAGGCTTCCACTGGAAACACCATATATTTT.

The J gene is TRBJ2-7, the V gene TRBV5-6; 9 bases align to TRBD1. V was clipped by 1 base and J by 6 bases; unmatched bases: 2. The CDR3 has 13 residues. Germline CDR1 is SGHDT and CDR2 is YYEEEE. CDR3 sequence: CASSLTGGSEQYF. The CDR3 region has the DNA TGTGCCAGCAGCTTGACAGGGGGCAGCGAGCAGTACTTC.

The J gene is TRBJ1-1, the V gene TRBV5-1; 7 bases are a match to TRBD1. The germline gives CDR1 SGHRS, CDR2 YFSETQ. V lost 1 base to trimming and J lost 7 bases; unmatched junction nucleotides: 10. CDR3 length: 15 residues. Here the CDR3 reads CASSLQGTDTNEAFF. The CDR3 DNA is TGCGCCAGCAGCTTGCAAGGGACAGATACTAATGAAGCTTTCTTT.

The V gene is TRBV18, the J gene TRBJ2-3; D possibly corresponds to TRBD1 (5 bases). This CDR3 spans 15 amino acids. Germline V gene data show CDR1 as KGHSH and CDR2 as LQKENI. V lost 1 base and J 2 bases, leaving 10 bases between the germline ends. Here the CDR3 DNA reads TGTGCCAGCTCACCACTTGAAGGGGACACAGATACGCAGTATTTT. It encodes CASSPLEGDTDTQYF.

V gene TRBV9 combines with J gene TRBJ2-5; 11 bases fit TRBD2. The CDR3 has 14 residues. Germline CDR1 is SGDLS and CDR2 is YYNGEE. V lost 4 bases, J lost 2 bases, and 1 base stayed unmatched. This chain's CDR3 is CASSRTSGQETQYF. The CDR3 region has the DNA TGTGCCAGCAGCAGGACTAGCGGGCAAGAGACCCAGTACTTC.

The gene calls are TRBV4-1 and TRBJ2-7; TRBD1 matches 8 bases. V dropped 0 bases and J dropped 9; count of bases not matched to a gene: 13. The CDR3 length is 16 residues. The V gene's germline CDR1 is MGHRA and CDR2 YSYEKL. DNA for the CDR3: TGCGCCAGCAGCCAAGATGTGGCAGGGGGCCCCTACAGGCAGTACTTC. Translation: CASSQDVAGGPYRQYF.

V usage is TRBV6-5 and J usage is TRBJ1-2; 7 bases fit TRBD1. CDR1 is MNHEY and CDR2 is SVGAGI in the germline V gene. The CDR3 extends over 15 amino acids. J was trimmed by 3 bases and V by 2 bases; bases with no gene match: 6. This chain's CDR3 is CASSYGGQRDYGYTF. The CDR3 DNA reads as TGTGCCAGCAGTTACGGGGGACAGAGAGACTATGGCTACACCTTC.

This clone was seen once. The rearrangement uses TRBV5-4 and TRBJ1-2, with D perhaps matching TRBD1 (6 bases). The CDR3 is 14 amino acids. CDR1 SGHNT and CDR2 YYREEE come from the germline V gene (reference sequence). The V and J ends lost 2 bases and 2 bases respectively, with 10 bases between them. CDR3 in DNA: TGTGCCAGCAGCTTACAGGGAAGGAACTATGGCTACACCTTC. Its translation is CASSLQGRNYGYTF.

This chain uses TRBV28 with TRBJ1-2; D is uncertain. CDR1 and CDR2 from the germline V gene are MDHEN and SYDVKM. This CDR3 is 15 amino acids long. Between the trimmed V and J ends, which lost 3 bases and 4 bases, there was a span of 15 bases. CDR3 sequence reads: CASSFSVGGSYGYTF. The CDR3 nucleotides are TGTGCCAGCAGTTTTAGTGTCGGAGGGAGCTATGGCTACACCTTC.

This sequence joins TRBV30 and TRBJ2-7; D is unclear. The CDR3 totals 13 residues. V was pared by 2 bases and J by 3 bases, with 11 bases between. Germline CDR1 and CDR2: GTSNPN and SVGIG (reference sequence). The CDR3 is CAWSNQALYEQYF. The DNA for the CDR3 is TGTGCCTGGAGTAACCAGGCCCTCTACGAGCAGTACTTC.

The chain is built from TRBV2 and TRBJ1-2, with TRBD1 matching over 7 bases. The CDR3 extends over 14 amino acids. The V gene's germline CDR1 is SNHLY and CDR2 FYNNEI. V was clipped by 5 bases and J by 3 bases; unmatched bases: 6. This CDR3 is CASSPGTVHYGYTF. In DNA, the CDR3 is TGTGCCAGCAGTCCCGGGACAGTCCACTATGGCTACACCTTC.

The chain uses TRBV6-5 and TRBJ1-5; TRBD1 agrees at 7 bases. Per germline, CDR1 MNHEY and CDR2 SVGAGI. The CDR3 consists of 14 residues. The junction had 7 bases not matched to a gene; V was cut back by 6 bases and J by 5 bases. Here the CDR3 reads CASRRQGSDQPQHF. DNA of the CDR3: TGTGCCAGCAGACGACAGGGATCGGATCAGCCCCAGCATTTT.

The chain joins TRBV30 to TRBJ1-2; 9 bases are shared with TRBD1. Germline values: CDR1 GTSNPN, CDR2 SVGIG (reference sequence). Unmatched junction bases numbered 4, after V lost 1 base and J lost 4 bases. The CDR3 has 14 residues. The CDR3 spells CAWSGTGVSYGYTF. The CDR3 region has the DNA TGTGCCTGGAGTGGGACAGGGGTTTCCTATGGCTACACCTTC.

The chain uses TRBV4-3 and TRBJ2-7; D gene uncertain. The CDR3 totals 14 residues. In germline, CDR1 is LGHNA, CDR2 YSLEER. V was trimmed by 0 bases and J by 2 bases, leaving 8 bases between them. CDR3 protein: CASSQDTGPYEQYF. CDR3 DNA sequence: TGCGCCAGCAGCCAAGATACGGGTCCCTACGAGCAGTACTTC.

The chain is built from TRBV2 and TRBJ2-1, with TRBD2 matching over 7 bases. The CDR3 is 16 residues long. CDR1 is SNHLY, CDR2 FYNNEI, per germline. V dropped 3 bases and J dropped 7; count of bases not matched to a gene: 12. CDR3 loop: CASSETQAGVVNEQFF. The DNA for the CDR3 is TGTGCCAGCAGTGAGACCCAGGCGGGAGTGGTAAATGAGCAGTTCTTC.

CDR3: CASSLAAGGPDEQFF. The CDR3 coding sequence is TGTGCCAGCAGCTTGGCTGCGGGGGGGCCGGATGAGCAGTTCTTC. This chain connects TRBV5-4 to TRBJ2-1; TRBD2 aligns across 9 bases. The germline CDR1 and CDR2 sequences are SGHNT and YYREEE (reference sequence). This CDR3 comprises 15 residues. Losses at the gene ends were 0 bases for V and 8 bases for J; bases not matched to a gene: 6.

V and J are TRBV5-1 and TRBJ2-1, with 7 bases matching TRBD2. Germline V CDR1 and CDR2: SGHRS, YFSETQ. This CDR3 has 14 amino acids. The V gene end was trimmed by 1 base and the J gene end by 5 bases; junction bases not matched to a gene: 3. The CDR3 DNA reads TGCGCCAGCAGCTTGAGTCTAGCGGACAATGAGCAGTTCTTC. Translation gives CASSLSLADNEQFF. The whole variable domain, filled in from reference TRBV5-1 and TRBJ2-1, reads KAGVTQTPRYLIKTRGQQVTLSCSPISGHRSVSWYQQTPGQGLQFLFEYFSETQRNKGNFPGRFSGRQFSNSRSEMNVSTLELGDSALYLCASSLSLADNEQFFGPGTRLTVL.

Only one count was recorded for this clone. The chain recombines TRBV2 with TRBJ1-5; D perhaps matches TRBD1 (6 bases). V was trimmed by 3 bases and J by 3 bases, leaving 12 bases between them. Germline assignment: CDR1 SNHLY and CDR2 FYNNEI. The CDR3 loop spans 15 amino acids. The CDR3 sequence is CASSDEGGVNQPQHF. CDR3 DNA: TGTGCCAGCAGTGATGAGGGGGGGGTCAATCAGCCCCAGCATTTT.

The V gene is TRBV5-6, the J gene TRBJ1-2; the D gene is possibly TRBD1 (6 bases). The CDR3 length is 15 residues. Germline V lookup: CDR1 SGHDT, CDR2 YYEEEE. Trimming shortened V by 3 bases and J by 4 bases, and 16 bases separated the two germline ends. This CDR3 is CASSWAGQRSYGYTF. The CDR3, as DNA: TGTGCCAGCAGCTGGGCCGGACAGCGAAGCTATGGCTACACCTTC.

This clone has just a few counts. The V gene is TRBV25-1, the J gene TRBJ1-1, with 7 bases identical to TRBD1. Germline V gives CDR1 MGHDK, CDR2 SYGVNS. This CDR3 contains 14 residues. With 6 bases clipped from V and 5 bases from J, the junction kept 9 bases outside the gene matches. The CDR3 sequence is CASRITGDQTEAFF. The CDR3, as DNA: TGTGCCAGCAGGATCACAGGGGATCAGACTGAAGCTTTCTTT.

The V and J genes are TRBV19 and TRBJ2-7, with 8 nucleotides matching TRBD1. The CDR3 totals 15 residues. The germline V gene encodes CDR1 LNHDA and CDR2 SQIVND (reference sequence). With 5 bases clipped from V and 0 bases from J, the junction kept 6 bases outside the gene matches. CDR3 DNA: TGTGCCAGTAGTCCCGCGGGACAGGCCTCCTACGAGCAGTACTTC. Protein sequence: CASSPAGQASYEQYF.

The chain is built from TRBV27 and TRBJ2-1; maybe TRBD2 (6 bases). V was cut by 1 base and J by 5 bases, with 18 bases left in between. The CDR3 runs to 17 residues. The germline CDR1 and CDR2 sequences are MNHEY and SMNVEV (reference sequence). The CDR3 sequence is CASSLFAPRGGNNEQFF. The CDR3 DNA reads as TGTGCCAGCAGTTTATTTGCCCCGCGAGGCGGGAACAATGAGCAGTTCTTC.

V is TRBV5-1 and J is TRBJ1-1; D perhaps matches TRBD1 (6 bases). Trimming removed 0 bases at V and 4 bases at J, with 13 bases between. The CDR3 totals 15 residues. Germline CDR1 and CDR2: SGHRS and YFSETQ. The CDR3 region has the DNA TGCGCCAGCAGCTTGGCCGGGGGGCCGGTCACTGAAGCTTTCTTT. It codes for CASSLAGGPVTEAFF. The whole variable domain, filled in from reference TRBV5-1 and TRBJ1-1, reads KAGVTQTPRYLIKTRGQQVTLSCSPISGHRSVSWYQQTPGQGLQFLFEYFSETQRNKGNFPGRFSGRQFSNSRSEMNVSTLELGDSALYLCASSLAGGPVTEAFFGQGTRLTVV.

The J gene is TRBJ2-2, the V gene TRBV25-1; 7 bases map to TRBD2. V dropped 3 bases and J dropped 2; count of bases not matched to a gene: 6. The CDR3 loop spans 16 amino acids. CDR1 is MGHDK, CDR2 SYGVNS, per germline. The CDR3 reads CASSDRGEGNTGELFF. The DNA of the CDR3 is TGTGCCAGCAGTGATAGAGGGGAGGGCAACACCGGGGAGCTGTTTTTT.